These T cell receptor beta chains were read from a single sample in a study of cytomegalovirus exposure and HLA in healthy donors. The protocol was immunoSEQ multiplex PCR, while the TCRdb copy is restricted to in-frame clones and leaves out a portion. This table holds 80,000 or so clones, about three quarters found once. Sequencing was carried out using PBMCs. Every receptor here comes from a man aged 50 or older in good health and CMV-seropositive. Each CDR3 is given without its conserved first and last residue. The D gene is left open where the match is weak.

-	TRBV5-6	TRBJ2-5	AGSRYQETQY
-	TRBV9	TRBJ2-1	ASSERLNNEQF
TRBD1	TRBV7-7	TRBJ2-7	ASSPGQGAFEQY
-	TRBV30	TRBJ2-1	AWSPLPPYNEQF
TRBD2	TRBV5-4	TRBJ2-1	ASSLVSGISYNEQF
-	TRBV6-5	TRBJ1-2	ASTPQEGYGYT
TRBD1	TRBV5-4	TRBJ2-1	ASTPPGQAIEQF
-	TRBV18	TRBJ1-2	ASSPGYRTDFYGYT
-	TRBV6-1	TRBJ1-3	ASTRGSGNTIY
-	TRBV5-1	TRBJ2-1	ASSFSGQQF
-	TRBV2	TRBJ2-7	ASSVSEVYEQY
TRBD1	TRBV25-1	TRBJ1-2	ASRSPTGLNGYT
-	TRBV4-2	TRBJ2-7	ASSQNLHDGGEY
-	TRBV7-7	TRBJ2-2	ASSLDGYTGELF
TRBD1	TRBV9	TRBJ2-5	ASSVRDSQETQY
-	TRBV7-9	TRBJ2-4	ASRPDRLAKNIQY
-	TRBV5-1	TRBJ2-1	ASSFIGGKGNEQF
TRBD1	TRBV5-6	TRBJ1-5	ASSPGTGSNQPQH
TRBD2	TRBV27	TRBJ2-3	ASRTTSGSYTDTQY
-	TRBV15	TRBJ2-5	ATRLSGEFLPETQY
TRBD2	TRBV7-6	TRBJ2-3	ASSLGLAGGGDTQY
-	TRBV11-3	TRBJ2-1	ASSLEKWGLGSYNEQF
TRBD1	TRBV7-8	TRBJ2-2	ASSIQGAGTGELF
TRBD1	TRBV5-5	TRBJ2-5	ASSSRQGVWETQY
TRBD2	TRBV6-4	TRBJ2-1	ASSKISGSYNEQF
TRBD1	TRBV5-1	TRBJ2-1	ASSLAGGNEQF
TRBD2	TRBV30	TRBJ2-1	AWSGLAGGQSSYNEQF
TRBD2	TRBV4-3	TRBJ2-2	ASSQPGLAGTGELF
TRBD2	TRBV9	TRBJ2-3	ASSRASGGTDTQY
-	TRBV30	TRBJ2-1	AVAYRLGNEQF
TRBD2	TRBV4-2	TRBJ2-2	ASSQVTSGRNTGELF
-	TRBV13	TRBJ1-1	ASSPSRNILTVGFTEAF